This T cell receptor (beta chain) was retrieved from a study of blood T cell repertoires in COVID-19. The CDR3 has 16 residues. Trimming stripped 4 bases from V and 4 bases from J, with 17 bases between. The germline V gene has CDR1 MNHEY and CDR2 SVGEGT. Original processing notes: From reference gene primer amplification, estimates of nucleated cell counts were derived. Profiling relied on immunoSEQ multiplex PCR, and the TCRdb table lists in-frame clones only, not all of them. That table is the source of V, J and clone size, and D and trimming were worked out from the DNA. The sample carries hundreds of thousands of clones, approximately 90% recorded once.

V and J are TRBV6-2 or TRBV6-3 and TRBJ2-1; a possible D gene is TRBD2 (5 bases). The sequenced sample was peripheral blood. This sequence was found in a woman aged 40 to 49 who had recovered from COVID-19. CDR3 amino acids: CASSSRGSLPYNEQFF. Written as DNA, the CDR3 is TGTGCCAGCAGTTCCCGGGGTAGTCTTCCTTACAATGAGCAGTTCTTC.